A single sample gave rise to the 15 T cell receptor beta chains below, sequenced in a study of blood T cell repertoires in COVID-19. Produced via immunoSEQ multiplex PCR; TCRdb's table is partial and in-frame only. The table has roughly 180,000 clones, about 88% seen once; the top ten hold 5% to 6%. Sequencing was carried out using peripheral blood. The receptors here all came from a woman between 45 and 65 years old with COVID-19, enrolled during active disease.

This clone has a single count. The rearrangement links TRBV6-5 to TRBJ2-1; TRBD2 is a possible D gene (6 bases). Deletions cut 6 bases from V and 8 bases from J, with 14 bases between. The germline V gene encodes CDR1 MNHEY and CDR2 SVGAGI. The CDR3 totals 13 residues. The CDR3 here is CASRGGGWDEQFF. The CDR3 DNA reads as TGTGCCAGCAGGGGAGGAGGTTGGGATGAGCAGTTCTTC.

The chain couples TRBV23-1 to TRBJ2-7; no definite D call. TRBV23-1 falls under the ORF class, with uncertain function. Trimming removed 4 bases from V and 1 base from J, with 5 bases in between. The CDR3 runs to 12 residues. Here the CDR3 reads CASSPRSYEQYF. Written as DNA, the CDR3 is TGCGCCAGCAGTCCCCGGTCCTACGAGCAGTACTTC.

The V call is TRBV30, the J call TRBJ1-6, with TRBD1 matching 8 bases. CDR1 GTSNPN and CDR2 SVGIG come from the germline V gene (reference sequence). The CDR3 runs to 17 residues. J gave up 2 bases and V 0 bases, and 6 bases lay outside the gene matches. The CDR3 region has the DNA TGTGCCTGGAGTGTACAGACAGGGGTGGCCTATAATTCACCCCTCCACTTT. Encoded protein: CAWSVQTGVAYNSPLHF.

DNA for the CDR3: TGTGCCAGCTCACCTGGGACTACCGGCTCCTACGAGCAGTACTTC. Translating it yields CASSPGTTGSYEQYF. The rearrangement links TRBV18 to TRBJ2-7; TRBD2 matches at 7 bases. Germline trimming cut 3 bases from V and 0 bases from J; bases unmatched to any gene: 5. The CDR3 covers 15 residues. Germline V CDR1 and CDR2: KGHSH, LQKENI.

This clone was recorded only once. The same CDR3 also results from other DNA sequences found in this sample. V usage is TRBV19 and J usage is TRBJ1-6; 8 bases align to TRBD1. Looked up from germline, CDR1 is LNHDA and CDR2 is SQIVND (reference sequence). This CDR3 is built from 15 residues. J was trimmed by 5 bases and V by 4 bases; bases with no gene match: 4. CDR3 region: CASSTGQGNNSPLHF. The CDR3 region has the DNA TGTGCCAGTAGTACAGGACAGGGAAATAATTCACCCCTCCACTTT.

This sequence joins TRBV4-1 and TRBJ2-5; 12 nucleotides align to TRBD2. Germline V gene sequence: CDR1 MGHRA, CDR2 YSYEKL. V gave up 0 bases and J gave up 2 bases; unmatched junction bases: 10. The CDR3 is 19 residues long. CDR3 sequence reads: CASSQEPPALAGGQETQYF. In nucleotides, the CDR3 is TGCGCCAGCAGCCAAGAGCCCCCGGCCCTAGCGGGGGGGCAAGAGACCCAGTACTTC.

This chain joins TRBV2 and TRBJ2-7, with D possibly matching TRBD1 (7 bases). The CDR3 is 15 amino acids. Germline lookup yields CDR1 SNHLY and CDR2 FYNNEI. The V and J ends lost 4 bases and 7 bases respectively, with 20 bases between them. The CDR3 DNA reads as TGTGCCAGCAGTGCGGCGTGGCAGGGGGGACAGGAGCAGTACTTC. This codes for CASSAAWQGGQEQYF.

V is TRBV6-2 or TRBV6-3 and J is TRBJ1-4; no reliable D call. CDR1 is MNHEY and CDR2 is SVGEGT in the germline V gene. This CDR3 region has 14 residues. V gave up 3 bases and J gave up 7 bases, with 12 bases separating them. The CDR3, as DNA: TGTGCCAGCAGTTATGGTGGAGAGGCTGAAAAACTGTTTTTT. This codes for CASSYGGEAEKLFF.

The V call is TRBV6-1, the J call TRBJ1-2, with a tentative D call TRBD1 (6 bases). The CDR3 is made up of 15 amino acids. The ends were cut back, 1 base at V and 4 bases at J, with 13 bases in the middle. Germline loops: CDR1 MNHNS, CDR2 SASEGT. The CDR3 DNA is TGTGCCAGCAGTGAAGGTGGGGGGGGCTCCTATGGCTACACCTTC. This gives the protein CASSEGGGGSYGYTF.

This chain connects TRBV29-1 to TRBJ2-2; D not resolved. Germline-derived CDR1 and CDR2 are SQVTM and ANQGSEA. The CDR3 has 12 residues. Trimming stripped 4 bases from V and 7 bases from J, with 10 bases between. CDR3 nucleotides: TGCAGCGTTGGACCCGGAGTCGGGGAGCTGTTTTTT. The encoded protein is CSVGPGVGELFF.

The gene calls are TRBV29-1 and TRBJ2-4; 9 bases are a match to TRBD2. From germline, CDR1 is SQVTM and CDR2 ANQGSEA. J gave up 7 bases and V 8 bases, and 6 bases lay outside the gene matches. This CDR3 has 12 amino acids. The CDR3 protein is CSCKAGGNIQYF. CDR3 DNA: TGCAGCTGTAAGGCGGGAGGGAACATTCAGTACTTC. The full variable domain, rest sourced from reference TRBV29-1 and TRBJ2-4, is SAVISQKPSRDICQRGTSLTIQCQVDSQVTMMFWYRQQPGQSLTLIATANQGSEATYESGFVIDKFPISRPNLTFSTLTVSNMSPEDSSIYLCSCKAGGNIQYFGAGTRLSVL.

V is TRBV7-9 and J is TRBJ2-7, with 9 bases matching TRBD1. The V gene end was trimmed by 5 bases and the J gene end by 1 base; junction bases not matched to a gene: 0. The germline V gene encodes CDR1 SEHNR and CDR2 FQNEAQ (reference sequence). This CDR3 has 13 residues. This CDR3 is CASSGTGSYEQYF. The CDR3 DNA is TGTGCCAGCAGCGGGACAGGGTCCTACGAGCAGTACTTC.

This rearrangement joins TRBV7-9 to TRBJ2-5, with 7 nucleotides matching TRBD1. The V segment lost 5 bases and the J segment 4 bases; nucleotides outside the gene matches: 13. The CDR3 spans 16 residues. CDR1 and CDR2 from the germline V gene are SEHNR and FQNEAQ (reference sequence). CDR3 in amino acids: CASSPPFSQGRETQYF. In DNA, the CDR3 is TGTGCCAGCAGCCCTCCATTCTCACAGGGGCGAGAGACCCAGTACTTC.

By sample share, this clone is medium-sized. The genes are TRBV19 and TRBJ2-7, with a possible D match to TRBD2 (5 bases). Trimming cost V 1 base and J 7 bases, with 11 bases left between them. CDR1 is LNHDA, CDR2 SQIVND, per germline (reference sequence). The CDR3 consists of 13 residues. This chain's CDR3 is CASSIADGDEQYF. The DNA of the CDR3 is TGTGCCAGTAGTATAGCAGACGGGGATGAGCAGTACTTC.

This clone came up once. In DNA, the CDR3 is TGTGCCAGCAGTGACTCTGCGGGGGCTGCAGATACGCAGTATTTT. Its protein product is CASSDSAGAADTQYF. The chain uses TRBV6-4 and TRBJ2-3; D may be TRBD2 (7 bases). The CDR3 is 15 residues long. CDR1 is MRHNA and CDR2 is SNTAGT in the germline V gene. Trimming stripped 0 bases from V and 4 bases from J, with 11 bases between.